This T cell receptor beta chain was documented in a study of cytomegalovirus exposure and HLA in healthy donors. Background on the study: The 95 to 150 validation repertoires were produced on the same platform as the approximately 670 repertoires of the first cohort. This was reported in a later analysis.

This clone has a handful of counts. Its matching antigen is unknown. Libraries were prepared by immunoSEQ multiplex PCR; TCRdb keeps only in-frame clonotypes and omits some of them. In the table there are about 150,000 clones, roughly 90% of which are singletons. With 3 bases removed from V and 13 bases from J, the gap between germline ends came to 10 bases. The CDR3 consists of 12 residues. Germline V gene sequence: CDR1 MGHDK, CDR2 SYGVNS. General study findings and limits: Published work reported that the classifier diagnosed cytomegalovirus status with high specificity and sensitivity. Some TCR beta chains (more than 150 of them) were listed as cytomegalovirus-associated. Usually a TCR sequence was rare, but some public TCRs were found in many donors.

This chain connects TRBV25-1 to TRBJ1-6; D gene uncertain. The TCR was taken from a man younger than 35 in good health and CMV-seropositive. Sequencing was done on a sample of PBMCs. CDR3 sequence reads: CASSEVGHPLHF. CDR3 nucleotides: TGTGCCAGCAGTGAGGTCGGTCACCCCCTCCACTTT.